Sequencing of this T cell receptor (beta chain) was carried out in a study of Graves' ophthalmopathy and Graves' hyperthyroidism. For repertoire sequencing, the TCR beta CDR3 regions were amplified from RNA transcripts. Investigators did first-round RT-PCR with HTBI primers, then second-round multiplex PCR. TCRdb processed the multiplex PCR reads anew with MiXCR; each CDR3 protein has one entry. The sample records about 48,000 distinct CDR3 sequences, roughly 52% being singletons. The CDR3 spans 15 residues. The ends were cut back, 3 bases at V and 0 bases at J, with 8 bases in the middle. Germline CDR1 is SEHNR and CDR2 is FQNEAQ (reference sequence).

The chain couples TRBV7-9 to TRBJ1-4; no definite D call. This TCR was sampled from an adult man with Graves' ophthalmopathy. Sequencing input: peripheral blood. CDR3 coding DNA: TGTGCCAGCAGCTTGGACGGAACAACTAATGAAAAACTGTTTTTT. It codes for CASSLDGTTNEKLFF.